This is a list of T cell receptor beta chains from one sample in a study of T cells after yellow fever vaccination. TCRdb processed the 5' RACE reads anew with MiXCR; each CDR3 protein has one entry. The sample lists about 340,000 distinct CDR3 sequences; about 9.5% were seen once. Specimen: PBMCs, collected on the day of the first yellow fever vaccination. These receptors were obtained from a man between 18 and 29 years old who received the YFV17D yellow fever vaccine. Each CDR3 is given with its conserved first and last residue. The order of the fields is J gene, clone size, V gene, D gene, CDR3 DNA, CDR3 protein. D genes are given only for firm matches. Size values are once, few and many counts, or a class for expanded clones, and some rows have none.

>TRBJ2-3|few|TRBV7-3|.
TGTGCCAGCAGCTTAACCCAGGGGGATACGCAGTATTTT
CASSLTQGDTQYF
>TRBJ2-1|few|TRBV6-2/TRBV6-3|.
TGTGCCAGCAGTTACTCGAGGTGGTCGTTCTTTGAGCAGTTCTTC
CASSYSRWSFFEQFF
>TRBJ1-1|few|TRBV18|.
TGTGCCAGCTCACTCTCCCCCCCCGGTGGGGAGGGTACTGAAGCTTTCTTT
CASSLSPPGGEGTEAFF
>TRBJ2-5|many|TRBV4-3|TRBD2
TGCGCCAGCAGCCCCCGGGACTCGGGGGGGTACTTC
CASSPRDSGGYF
>TRBJ1-1|few|TRBV29-1|.
TGCAGCGTTGTTTCCCCACGGAACACTGAAGCTTTCTTT
CSVVSPRNTEAFF
>TRBJ2-7|few|TRBV7-9|.
TGTGCCAGCAGCCTCCGACTGGTGGGCGAGCAGTACTTC
CASSLRLVGEQYF
>TRBJ2-7|few|TRBV2|.
TGTGCCAGCAGTGAAGAGGTGGACAGCCAGTACTTC
CASSEEVDSQYF
>TRBJ2-1|.|TRBV12-3/TRBV12-4|.
TGTGCCAGCAGGGACGCAGGTAGTGGCTCCTACAATGAGCAGTTCTTC
CASRDAGSGSYNEQFF
>TRBJ2-1|few|TRBV4-2|TRBD1
TGTGCCAGCAGCCAACAACAGGGGGCATATAGGAATGAGCAGTTCTTC
CASSQQQGAYRNEQFF
>TRBJ1-6|few|TRBV5-6|.
TGTGCCAGCAGCCCCCCGTCCGGGGGGAGTTGGGGATCACCCCTCCACTTT
CASSPPSGGSWGSPLHF
>TRBJ2-6|.|TRBV21-1|.
TGTGCCAGCAGCAAAGCGCAGGGGGTTTCTGGGGCCAACGTCCTGACTTTC
CASSKAQGVSGANVLTF
>TRBJ2-6|many|TRBV12-3/TRBV12-4|.
TGTGCCAGCAGTTCAGGGGCGGCCAACGTCCTGACTTTC
CASSSGAANVLTF
>TRBJ1-2|many|TRBV4-3|.
TGCGCCAGCAGCCAAGATTACGGGGGCGGAGGCTATGGCTACACCTTC
CASSQDYGGGGYGYTF
>TRBJ2-3|few|TRBV19|.
TGTGCCAGTAGTGTTCTACAGGGCGCGGGAGATACGCAGTATTTT
CASSVLQGAGDTQYF
>TRBJ2-1|few|TRBV12-3/TRBV12-4|.
TGTGCCAGCAACCCGGCTTTGGGTTACTCCTACAATGAGCAGTTCTTC
CASNPALGYSYNEQFF
>TRBJ1-4|.|TRBV7-2|.
TGTGCCAGCAGTCCGAGGCGTAGGGAGAATGAAAAACTGTTTTTT
CASSPRRRENEKLFF
>TRBJ1-1|few|TRBV5-4|TRBD1
TGTGCCAGCAGCTTGGGTAAGGGACAGGGAAACACTGAAGCTTTCTTT
CASSLGKGQGNTEAFF
>TRBJ2-2|many|TRBV7-9|.
TGTGCCAGCAGCTCCCAGGGCGGACCCGGGGAGCTGTTTTTT
CASSSQGGPGELFF
>TRBJ2-4|.|TRBV7-9|.
TGTGCCAGCAAGGGGGAATTGCGAAAAAACATTCAGTACTTC
CASKGELRKNIQYF
>TRBJ1-1|few|TRBV6-5|.
TGTGCCAGCAGTTACGCCGGGGAGAGCACTGAAGCTTTCTTT
CASSYAGESTEAFF
>TRBJ1-6|many|TRBV7-6|TRBD1
TGTGCCAGCAGTCCCACCATCCGGGACAGGGGGCCCGGTAATTCACCCCTCCACTTT
CASSPTIRDRGPGNSPLHF
>TRBJ2-1|.|TRBV12-3/TRBV12-4|.
TGTGCCAGCAGTTCACCGGACAGTACCTACTACAATGAGCAGTTCTTC
CASSSPDSTYYNEQFF
>TRBJ2-3|few|TRBV6-4|.
TGTGCCAGCAGGATTAGGGGGGCCCCGACAGATACGCAGTATTTT
CASRIRGAPTDTQYF
>TRBJ2-3|many|TRBV14|.
TGTGCCAGCAGCCAAGGTCTGGGGTCGACTGTTCTGTGCACAGATACGCAGTATTTT
CASSQGLGSTVLCTDTQYF
>TRBJ2-4|.|TRBV4-3|.
TGCGCCAGCAGCCAAGAACCCCAGGGGAGCATTCAGTACTTC
CASSQEPQGSIQYF
>TRBJ2-4|many|TRBV14|TRBD1
TGTGCCAGCAGCCAAGGCTGGTGGGACAGGAGCTGGACCAAAAACATTCAGTACTTC
CASSQGWWDRSWTKNIQYF
>TRBJ2-7|few|TRBV5-1|.
TGCGCCAGCAGCTTTCTTAGCTCCTACGAGCAGTACTTC
CASSFLSSYEQYF
>TRBJ2-2|many|TRBV5-1|.
TGCGCCAGCAGCTTGGGGTCAATCGCGAACACCGGGGAGCTGTTTTTT
CASSLGSIANTGELFF
>TRBJ1-2|.|TRBV9|.
TGTGCCAGCAGCGTAGCGGGTGAAGGCTATGGCTACACCTTC
CASSVAGEGYGYTF
>TRBJ2-6|many|TRBV5-1|.
TGCGCCAGCAGCTTGGAGGTCGTGCCTGGGGCCAACGTCCTGACTTTC
CASSLEVVPGANVLTF
>TRBJ1-1|.|TRBV20-1|.
TGCAGTGCCTTACGAGGTAACACTGAAGCTTTCTTT
CSALRGNTEAFF
>TRBJ1-1|few|TRBV9|.
TGTGCCAGCAGCGTAGCTACCCGTTGGGGGGCGGAGGACACTGAAGCTTTCTTT
CASSVATRWGAEDTEAFF